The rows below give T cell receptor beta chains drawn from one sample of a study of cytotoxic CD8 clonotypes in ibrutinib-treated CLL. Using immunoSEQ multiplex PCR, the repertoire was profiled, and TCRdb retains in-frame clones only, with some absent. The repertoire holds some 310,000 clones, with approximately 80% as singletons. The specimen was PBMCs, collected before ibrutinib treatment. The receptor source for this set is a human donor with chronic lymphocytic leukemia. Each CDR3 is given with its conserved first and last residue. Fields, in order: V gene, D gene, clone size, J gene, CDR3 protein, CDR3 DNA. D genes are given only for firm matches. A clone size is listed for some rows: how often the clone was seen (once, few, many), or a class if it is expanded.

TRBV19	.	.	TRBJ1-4	CASSIWDLELFF	TGTGCCAGTAGTATTTGGGACCTGGAACTGTTTTTT
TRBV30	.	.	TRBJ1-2	CAWSLGVSNGYTF	TGTGCCTGGAGTTTAGGAGTTTCGAATGGCTACACCTTC
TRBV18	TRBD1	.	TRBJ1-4	CASSPRQGGKNEKLFF	TGTGCCAGCTCACCCCGACAGGGGGGGAAAAATGAAAAACTGTTTTTT
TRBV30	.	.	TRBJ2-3	CAWSVDTTDTQYF	TGTGCCTGGAGCGTGGACACCACAGATACGCAGTATTTT
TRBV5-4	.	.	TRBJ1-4	CASSLRDSGTKLFF	TGTGCCAGCAGCTTGAGAGACAGTGGTACAAAACTGTTTTTT
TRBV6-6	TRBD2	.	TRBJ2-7	CASSKTSGVSYEQYF	TGTGCCAGCAGCAAAACTAGCGGGGTTTCCTACGAGCAGTACTTC
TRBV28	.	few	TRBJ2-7	CASSSIVRDFKLLRAYF	TGTGCCAGCAGTTCCATCGTCCGGGACTTTAAACTCCTACGAGCGTACTTC
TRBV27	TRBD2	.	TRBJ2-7	CASLPQRESSYEQYF	TGTGCCAGCCTCCCCCAGCGGGAGAGCTCCTACGAGCAGTACTTC
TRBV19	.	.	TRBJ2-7	CASSAGGGSSYEQYF	TGTGCCAGTAGTGCCGGAGGGGGAAGCTCCTACGAGCAGTACTTC
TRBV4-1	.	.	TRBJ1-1	CASSQEQGRDNTEAFF	TGCGCCAGCAGCCAAGAACAGGGTCGGGATAACACTGAAGCTTTCTTT
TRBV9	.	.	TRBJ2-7	CASSSAGTGVYEQYF	TGTGCCAGCAGTTCAGCGGGCACCGGGGTATACGAGCAGTACTTC
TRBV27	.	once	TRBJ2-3	CASSLGTFGDTQYF	TGTGCCAGCAGTTTAGGGACTTTCGGGGATACGCAGTATTTT
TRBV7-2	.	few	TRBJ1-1	CASTPSRGTEAFF	TGTGCCAGCACCCCGAGTCGGGGAACTGAAGCTTTCTTT
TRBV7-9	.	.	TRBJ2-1	CASSHTYNEQFF	TGTGCCAGCAGCCACACCTACAATGAGCAGTTCTTC
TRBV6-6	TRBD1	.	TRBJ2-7	CASSYLGQETYEQYF	TGTGCCAGCAGTTACCTGGGACAGGAAACCTACGAGCAGTACTTC
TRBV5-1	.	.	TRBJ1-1	CASSIPGATEAFF	TGCGCCAGCAGCATTCCTGGGGCCACTGAAGCTTTCTTT
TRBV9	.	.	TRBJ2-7	CASSVGGGKAYEQYF	TGTGCCAGCAGCGTAGGGGGCGGTAAAGCCTACGAGCAGTACTTC
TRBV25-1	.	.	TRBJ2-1	CASSAARSSYNEQFF	TGTGCCAGCAGTGCAGCGAGAAGCTCCTACAATGAGCAGTTCTTC
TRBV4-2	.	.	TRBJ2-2	CASSQVGGTNTGELFF	TGTGCCAGCAGCCAAGTGGGCGGGACGAACACCGGGGAGCTGTTTTTT
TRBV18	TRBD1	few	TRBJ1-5	CASSLDRGFNQPQHF	TGTGCCAGCTCACTTGACAGGGGATTCAATCAGCCCCAGCATTTT
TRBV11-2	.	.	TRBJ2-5	CASSATNTPPETQYF	TGTGCCAGCAGCGCAACGAACACCCCCCCAGAGACCCAGTACTTC
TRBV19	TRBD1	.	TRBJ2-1	CASSGQVRSAKYNEQFF	TGTGCCAGTAGTGGACAGGTTAGGTCGGCGAAATACAATGAGCAGTTCTTC
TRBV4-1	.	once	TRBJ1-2	CASSQEGQPYGYTF	TGCGCCAGCAGCCAAGAGGGGCAGCCCTATGGCTACACCTTC
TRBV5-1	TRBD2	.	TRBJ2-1	CASSKDRLAGGPGNEQFF	TGCGCCAGCAGCAAGGACCGACTAGCGGGAGGTCCGGGCAATGAGCAGTTCTTC
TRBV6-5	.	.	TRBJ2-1	CASSPRLYNEQFF	TGTGCCAGCAGTCCGCGACTTTACAATGAGCAGTTCTTC
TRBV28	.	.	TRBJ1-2	CASSPSGPRGGYTF	TGTGCCAGCAGTCCCTCCGGGCCCCGGGGCGGCTACACCTTC
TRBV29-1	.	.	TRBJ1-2	CSVEDYVGYTF	TGCAGCGTTGAAGATTACGTGGGCTACACCTTC
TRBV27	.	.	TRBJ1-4	CASSLSSGAHEKLFF	TGTGCCAGCAGTTTATCGTCGGGGGCTCATGAAAAACTGTTTTTT
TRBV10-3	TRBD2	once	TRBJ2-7	CAIRSLAVGSYEQYF	TGTGCCATCAGATCCCTAGCGGTCGGCTCCTACGAGCAGTACTTC
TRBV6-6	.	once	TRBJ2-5	CASSSHETQYF	TGTGCCAGCAGTTCTCACGAGACCCAGTACTTC
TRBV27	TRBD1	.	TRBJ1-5	CASSEKKDRGLYQPQHF	TGTGCCAGCAGCGAAAAAAAGGACAGGGGGCTCTATCAGCCCCAGCATTTT
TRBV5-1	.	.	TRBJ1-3	CASSLGHAADTIYF	TGCGCCAGCAGCTTAGGCCACGCGGCTGACACCATATATTTT
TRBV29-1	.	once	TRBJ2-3	CSVEPSSRAQYF	TGCAGCGTTGAACCCTCTAGCCGCGCGCAGTATTTT
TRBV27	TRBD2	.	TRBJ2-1	CASSPTSGNYNEQFF	TGTGCCAGCAGCCCGACTAGCGGGAACTACAATGAGCAGTTCTTC
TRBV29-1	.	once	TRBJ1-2	CSVAREGFGYTF	TGCAGCGTTGCCAGGGAGGGTTTTGGCTACACCTTC
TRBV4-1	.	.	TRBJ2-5	CASSQGSRDSGQETQYF	TGCGCCAGCAGCCAAGGGTCCAGGGATTCGGGCCAAGAGACCCAGTACTTC
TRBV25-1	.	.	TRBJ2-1	CASSGTAGGGLYYNEQFF	TGTGCCAGCAGTGGGACAGCCGGAGGGGGTCTTTACTACAATGAGCAGTTCTTC
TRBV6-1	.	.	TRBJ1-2	CASSEYRAGNGYTF	TGTGCCAGCAGTGAATATCGTGCTGGGAATGGCTACACCTTC
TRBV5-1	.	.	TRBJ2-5	CASSTPTSGETQYF	TGCGCCAGCAGCACCCCCACCTCCGGAGAGACCCAGTACTTC
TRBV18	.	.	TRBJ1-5	CASSQSGVSNQPQHF	TGTGCCAGCTCCCAATCGGGAGTTAGCAATCAGCCCCAGCATTTT
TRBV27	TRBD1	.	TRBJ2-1	CASSPHRGNEQFF	TGTGCCAGCAGTCCACACAGGGGCAATGAGCAGTTCTTC
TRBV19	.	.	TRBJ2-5	CASSIWGEETQYF	TGTGCCAGTAGTATATGGGGAGAAGAGACCCAGTACTTC
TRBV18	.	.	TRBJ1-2	CASSPRQDSANYGYTF	TGTGCCAGCTCACCACGTCAGGATTCAGCTAACTATGGCTACACCTTC
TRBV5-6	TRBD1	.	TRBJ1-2	CASTRTGNDGYTF	TGTGCCAGCACCCGGACAGGGAATGATGGCTACACCTTC
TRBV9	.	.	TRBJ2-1	CASSVGLAIVDEQFF	TGTGCCAGCAGCGTAGGTCTGGCAATAGTCGATGAGCAGTTCTTC
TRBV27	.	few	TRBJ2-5	CASSLFSWETQYF	TGTGCCAGCAGTTTGTTTAGCTGGGAGACCCAGTACTTC
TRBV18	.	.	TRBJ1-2	CASSPPAGNYGYTF	TGTGCCAGCTCACCACCGGCAGGTAACTATGGCTACACCTTC
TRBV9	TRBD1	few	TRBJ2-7	CASSVSATGTGLYEQYF	TGTGCCAGCAGTGTCAGTGCTACCGGGACAGGACTCTACGAGCAGTACTTC
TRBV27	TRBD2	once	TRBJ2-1	CASSPGTSGRINEQFF	TGTGCCAGCAGTCCGGGGACTAGCGGGAGGATTAATGAGCAGTTCTTC
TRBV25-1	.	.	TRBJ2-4	CASSEFDSGWYF	TGTGCCAGCAGTGAATTCGACTCGGGGTGGTACTTC
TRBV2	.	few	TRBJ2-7	CASSTPYEQYF	TGTGCCAGCAGCACACCTTACGAGCAGTACTTC
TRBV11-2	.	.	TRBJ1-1	CASIALRVNTEAFF	TGTGCCAGCATCGCACTTAGGGTGAACACTGAAGCTTTCTTT
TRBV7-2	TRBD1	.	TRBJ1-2	CASSLGTDGYTF	TGTGCCAGCAGCCTCGGGACAGATGGCTACACCTTC
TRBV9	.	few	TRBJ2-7	CASSVEGHSYEQYF	TGTGCCAGCAGCGTAGAGGGCCATTCCTACGAGCAGTACTTC
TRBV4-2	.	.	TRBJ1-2	CASSQWEPDGYTF	TGTGCCAGCAGCCAATGGGAGCCGGACGGCTACACCTTC
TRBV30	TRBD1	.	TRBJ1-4	CAWSVGGQDEKLFF	TGTGCCTGGAGTGTTGGTGGACAGGATGAAAAACTGTTTTTT